The 24 T cell receptor beta chains below come from one sample, sequenced in a study of spatial heterogeneity in lung cancer. Findings of the study overall: Counts of expanded intratumoral alpha and beta TCRs tracked tumor mutation counts.

These TCRs are of unknown antigen specificity. Time point in this sample: sample taken at primary tumor resection. TCRdb called the 5' RACE reads again in MiXCR, with one record for every CDR3 protein. The table has about 3,100 distinct CDR3 sequences, around a tenth seen once. The sample consisted of lung tumor tissue, taken at surgery. The receptors originated from a male donor with early-stage non-small cell lung cancer.

This clonotype rates as medium-sized. The rearrangement uses TRBV7-9 and TRBJ1-4, with a possible D match to TRBD1 (5 bases). V lost 6 bases and J 0 bases, leaving 20 bases between the germline ends. Per germline, CDR1 SEHNR and CDR2 FQNEAQ (reference sequence). The CDR3 extends over 18 amino acids. DNA of the CDR3: TGTGCCAGCAGGGAGGGGCTCAGTCGCGTCTCAACTAATGAAAAACTGTTTTTT. Its translation: CASREGLSRVSTNEKLFF.

This clonotype is medium-sized by share. The gene calls are TRBV27 and TRBJ1-1, with 11 nucleotides matching TRBD1. The germline CDR1 and CDR2 sequences are MNHEY and SMNVEV (reference sequence). This CDR3 region has 17 residues. With V trimmed by 3 bases and J by 7 bases, 13 bases remained unmatched. The CDR3 loop is CASSFGQGASWGIEAFF. CDR3 DNA: TGTGCCAGCAGTTTTGGACAGGGGGCCTCTTGGGGGATTGAAGCTTTCTTT.

This clonotype is medium-sized in the sample. This chain connects TRBV28 to TRBJ1-5, with D hard to call. With 6 bases removed from V and 0 bases from J, the gap between germline ends came to 12 bases. Germline V gene lookup returns CDR1 MDHEN and CDR2 SYDVKM. The length of the CDR3 is 15 residues. As DNA, the CDR3 is TGTGCCAGCAGAACAGACTGGAATAGCAATCAGCCCCAGCATTTT. Translated: CASRTDWNSNQPQHF.

Judged by abundance, this clonotype is medium-sized. The chain is built from TRBV14 and TRBJ2-7; D gene unclear. From germline, CDR1 is SGHDN and CDR2 FVKESK. CDR3 length equals 13 residues. Trimming removed 2 bases from V and 3 bases from J, with 8 bases in between. DNA for the CDR3: TGTGCCAGCAGCCAAAATAGGGACTACGAGCAGTACTTC. It encodes CASSQNRDYEQYF.

This clonotype was detected many times. The rearrangement uses TRBV5-1 and TRBJ2-5; 8 nucleotides align to TRBD1. Unmatched junction bases numbered 3, after V lost 4 bases and J lost 1 base. The CDR3 runs 14 residues. From germline, CDR1 is SGHRS and CDR2 YFSETQ. The CDR3 here is CASSPGQGQETQYF. The CDR3 nucleotides read TGCGCCAGCAGCCCCGGACAGGGCCAAGAGACCCAGTACTTC.

By its share, this clonotype is medium-sized. CDR3 nucleotides: TGTGCCAGCAGCTCCTTGTACGGGACAGGCTACGAGCAGTACTTC. Encoded protein: CASSSLYGTGYEQYF. The chain uses TRBV11-2 and TRBJ2-7, with 8 bases aligning to TRBD1. Losses at the gene ends were 4 bases for V and 3 bases for J; bases not matched to a gene: 8. The CDR3 extends over 15 amino acids. The germline gives CDR1 SGHAT, CDR2 FQNNGV. The full variable domain, completed using reference TRBV11-2 and TRBJ2-7, is EAGVAQSPRYKIIEKRQSVAFWCNPISGHATLYWYQQILGQGPKLLIQFQNNGVVDDSQLPKDRFSAERLKGVDSTLKIQPAKLEDSAVYLCASSSLYGTGYEQYFGPGTRLTVT.

This clonotype counts as medium-sized. This rearrangement joins TRBV29-1 to TRBJ2-5; 9 nucleotides line up with TRBD1. The CDR3 loop spans 14 amino acids. The V and J ends lost 8 bases and 5 bases, in that order; junction bases with no gene match: 12. Germline V lookup: CDR1 SQVTM, CDR2 ANQGSEA. The CDR3 reads CSFLGGTGGETQYF. The CDR3 nucleotides are TGCAGCTTCCTGGGGGGTACAGGGGGCGAGACCCAGTACTTC.

This clonotype is classed as medium-sized. V usage is TRBV10-1 and J usage is TRBJ2-5, with D maybe TRBD2 (5 bases). Trimming shortened V by 8 bases and J by 5 bases, and 9 bases separated the two germline ends. The CDR3 has 11 residues. The germline V gene encodes CDR1 WNHNN and CDR2 SYGVQD (reference sequence). The DNA for the CDR3 is TGCGCCAGCCCCGGGGAGGAGACCCAGTACTTC. Amino acids: CASPGEETQYF.

As concerns this clonotype: With a much larger clone just one base away, this may be a read error. Given the absence of the conserved phenylalanine or tryptophan at the CDR3 end, a read error is likely. The limits of the CDR3 on the DNA are not certain, so only TCRdb's listed CDR3 is given. The rearrangement joins TRBV6-1 to TRBJ1-1; TRBD1 was called by the table and not checked on the DNA. With termini counted, the CDR3 has 11 amino acids. The germline V gene encodes CDR1 MNHNS and CDR2 SASEGT. The CDR3 sequence: CASNSLGGGHV.

Relative to its sample, this clonotype is medium-sized (0.01 to 0.1%). The rearrangement uses TRBV5-1 and TRBJ2-7; 7 bases are a match to TRBD2. The germline V gene has CDR1 SGHRS and CDR2 YFSETQ. The V and J ends lost 4 bases and 6 bases, in that order; junction bases with no gene match: 16. The CDR3 spans 16 residues. The CDR3 spells CASSPLSGEGSGEQYF. CDR3 nucleotide sequence: TGCGCCAGCAGCCCCCTCTCGGGGGAGGGCAGCGGCGAGCAGTACTTC.

By frequency in the sample, this clonotype is medium-sized (0.01 to 0.1%). This chain joins TRBV5-1 and TRBJ2-3; 11 bases map to TRBD1. Germline V lookup: CDR1 SGHRS, CDR2 YFSETQ. The CDR3 is 15 residues long. V lost 0 bases to trimming and J lost 8 bases; unmatched junction nucleotides: 5. CDR3 nucleotides: TGCGCCAGCAGCTTGGGAGGACAGGGGGCCCCTACGCAGTATTTT. This translates into CASSLGGQGAPTQYF.

This clonotype appeared many times. The V gene is TRBV6-2 or TRBV6-3, the J gene TRBJ1-1; the D is unclear. Trimming cost V 0 bases and J 11 bases, with 16 bases left between them. The CDR3 sequence is 14 residues long. In germline, CDR1 is MNHEY, CDR2 SVGEGT. CDR3 DNA: TGTGCCAGCAGTTACTCATGGTCCTCACTGAATGCTTTCTTT. Amino acid sequence: CASSYSWSSLNAFF.

The sample holds many counts of this clonotype. This rearrangement joins TRBV6-4 to TRBJ2-1; 7 bases line up with TRBD2. V shed 3 bases, J shed 6 bases, and the junction held 5 bases outside the gene matches. Germline-derived CDR1 and CDR2 are MRHNA and SNTAGT. The CDR3 has 14 residues. This chain's CDR3 is CASSESRESNEQFF. DNA of the CDR3: TGTGCCAGCAGTGAATCGCGGGAGAGCAATGAGCAGTTCTTC.

By sample share, this clonotype is medium-sized. This chain links TRBV2 with TRBJ2-3, with TRBD2 matching 12 bases. The CDR3 contains 17 residues. With 4 bases clipped from V and 2 bases from J, the junction kept 7 bases outside the gene matches. Germline V lookup: CDR1 SNHLY, CDR2 FYNNEI. CDR3 in DNA: TGTGCCAGCAGTGCTCTGGCTAGCGGGGGGGCCACAGATACGCAGTATTTT. This encodes CASSALASGGATDTQYF.

V usage is TRBV4-3 and J usage is TRBJ2-7; D is undetermined. V was shortened by 1 base and J by 0 bases, with 7 bases between the two germline ends. CDR1 is LGHNA, CDR2 YSLEER, per germline. The CDR3 covers 14 residues. CDR3 coding DNA: TGCGCCAGCAGCCAAGGGACGCTCTCCTACGAGCAGTACTTC. Translated: CASSQGTLSYEQYF.

With respect to this clonotype: A much bigger clone sits one base away, suggesting this may be a read error. The chain couples TRBV7-8 to TRBJ1-1; D remains unclear. Germline CDR1 SGHVS, CDR2 FQNEAQ. This CDR3 spans 13 amino acids. In DNA, the CDR3 is TGTGCCAGCAACTTACAAGCGAACACTGAAGCTTTCTTT. This translates into CASNLQANTEAFF.

Ten or more counts support this clonotype. V gene TRBV5-8 combines with J gene TRBJ2-4; possibly TRBD2 for D (7 bases). V was trimmed by 5 bases and J by 2 bases, leaving 20 bases between them. CDR3 length: 17 amino acids. Germline V CDR1 and CDR2: SGHTS, YDEGEE. CDR3: CASSHRGAARPKNIQYF. Here the CDR3 DNA reads TGTGCCAGCAGTCATCGGGGGGCGGCCCGCCCCAAAAACATTCAGTACTTC.

At least ten counts were recorded for this clonotype. The chain employs TRBV6-5 and TRBJ2-5; perhaps TRBD2 as D (5 bases). Per germline, CDR1 MNHEY and CDR2 SVGAGI. Deletions cut 2 bases from V and 5 bases from J, with 12 bases between. The CDR3 length is 14 residues. In DNA, the CDR3 is TGTGCCAGCAGTTACGTCGCTGGGAGTGAGACCCAGTACTTC. Protein: CASSYVAGSETQYF.

This clonotype was counted many times. The chain combines TRBV7-9 with TRBJ2-7; 8 nucleotides line up with TRBD1. Germline values: CDR1 SEHNR, CDR2 FQNEAQ (reference sequence). The trim removed 5 bases at V and 2 bases at J, leaving 5 bases unmatched. CDR3 length equals 14 residues. The CDR3 DNA reads as TGTGCCAGCAGCCTGGACAGGGATGCCTACGAGCAGTACTTC. It yields the protein CASSLDRDAYEQYF.

This clonotype was observed a few times. The chain recombines TRBV10-3 with TRBJ2-7; D might be TRBD1 (6 bases). This CDR3 has 13 amino acids. Germline loops: CDR1 ENHRY, CDR2 SYGVKD. The V and J ends lost 2 bases and 2 bases respectively, with 7 bases between them. The CDR3 coding sequence is TGTGCCATCAGTGAGGGACAGACCTACGAGCAGTACTTC. This codes for CAISEGQTYEQYF.

This clonotype is medium-sized within its sample. The chain recombines TRBV7-8 with TRBJ1-2; maybe TRBD1 (5 bases). The V end was cut by 1 base, the J end by 5 bases, with 17 bases between. From germline, CDR1 is SGHVS and CDR2 FQNEAQ. The CDR3 covers 16 residues. CDR3: CASSLGEGTTQYGYTF. The CDR3 DNA reads as TGTGCCAGCAGCTTAGGCGAGGGGACCACCCAATATGGCTACACCTTC. Together with reference TRBV7-8 and TRBJ1-2, the CDR3 gives the full variable domain: GAGVSQSPRYKVAKRGQDVALRCDPISGHVSLFWYQQALGQGPEFLTYFQNEAQLDKSGLPSDRFFAERPEGSVSTLKIQRTQQEDSAVYLCASSLGEGTTQYGYTFGSGTRLTVV.

This clonotype is labeled medium-sized (0.01 to 0.1%). The CDR3 region has the DNA TGCAGTGCTAGAGATCCGACAGGGGGCTACGAGCAGTACTTC. It translates to CSARDPTGGYEQYF. J is TRBJ2-7 and V is TRBV20-1; TRBD1 agrees at 9 bases. The germline gives CDR1 DFQATT, CDR2 SNEGSKA (reference sequence). The J segment lost 3 bases and the V segment lost 0 bases, leaving 3 bases of the junction unmatched. The CDR3 spans 14 residues.

This clonotype occurred a few times. The J gene is TRBJ1-2, the V gene TRBV20-1, with D unresolved. Trimming removed 1 base at V and 2 bases at J, with 14 bases between. The germline V gene has CDR1 DFQATT and CDR2 SNEGSKA (reference sequence). This CDR3 has 15 residues. CDR3: CSARALGSLNYGYTF. DNA for the CDR3: TGCAGTGCTAGAGCTCTCGGATCGTTAAACTATGGCTACACCTTC.

The rearrangement joins TRBV9 to TRBJ1-1; D perhaps matches TRBD1 (6 bases). Germline CDR1 SGDLS, CDR2 YYNGEE. Trimming pared 4 bases from V and 5 bases from J, leaving 24 bases between. The CDR3 is made up of 17 amino acids. CDR3 residues: CASSSRLSGRGDTEAFF. The CDR3 coding sequence is TGTGCCAGCAGCTCCCGCCTATCGGGCAGGGGTGATACTGAAGCTTTCTTT.